These 27 T cell receptor beta chains share one sample of origin, sequenced in a study of shared T cell receptors in the human thymus. Only in-frame clones appear in the TCRdb table, and some are missing; sequencing was by immunoSEQ multiplex PCR. Of around 340,000 clones listed, more than 85% are singletons. Sequencing was performed on thymocytes. These receptors were obtained from a human donor.

V usage is TRBV10-1 and J usage is TRBJ2-3, with 7 bases identical to TRBD1. CDR1 and CDR2 (germline): WNHNN, SYGVQD (reference sequence). There are 14 residues in the CDR3. After removal of 8 bases from V and 4 bases from J, the junction contained 9 bases not matched to a gene. The CDR3 loop reads CASGQDRFADTQYF. As DNA, the CDR3 is TGCGCCAGCGGCCAGGACAGGTTTGCAGATACGCAGTATTTT.

The chain combines TRBV19 with TRBJ1-2, with TRBD1 as a possible D gene (5 bases). With 1 base removed from V and 4 bases from J, the gap between germline ends came to 28 bases. Germline V gene lookup returns CDR1 LNHDA and CDR2 SQIVND (reference sequence). The CDR3 consists of 20 residues. Written as DNA, the CDR3 is TGTGCCAGTAGTATAGGGGGATGGCGGGACCGCCGTCATGGGAGCTATGGCTACACCTTC. It yields the protein CASSIGGWRDRRHGSYGYTF. The variable domain in full, completed from reference TRBV19 and TRBJ1-2, reads DGGITQSPKYLFRKEGQNVTLSCEQNLNHDAMYWYRQDPGQGLRLIYYSQIVNDFQKGDIAEGYSVSREKKESFPLTVTSAQKNPTAFYLCASSIGGWRDRRHGSYGYTFGSGTRLTVV.

The CDR3 sequence is CASSPPRREETQYF. The CDR3 nucleotides are TGTGCCAGCTCACCACCCCGCAGGGAAGAGACCCAGTACTTC. The chain carries TRBV18 and TRBJ2-5, with D perhaps TRBD1 (5 bases). The V and J ends lost 0 bases and 3 bases respectively, with 8 bases between them. In germline, CDR1 is KGHSH, CDR2 LQKENI. The CDR3 length is 14 residues.

The rearrangement uses TRBV11-3 and TRBJ2-2, with TRBD1 identical over 9 bases. Trimming at V came to 1 base and at J to 2 bases, leaving 2 bases not matched to a gene. CDR1 is SGHNT and CDR2 is YENEEA in the germline V gene. The CDR3 sequence is 16 residues long. This CDR3 is CASSLAGQGNTGELFF. The CDR3 DNA sequence: TGTGCCAGCAGCTTAGCGGGACAGGGCAACACCGGGGAGCTGTTTTTT.

The chain recombines TRBV10-2 with TRBJ2-1, with 7 positions matching TRBD2. Trimming cost V 3 bases and J 0 bases; bases outside gene matches: 14. The germline gives CDR1 WSHSY, CDR2 SAAADI. The CDR3 consists of 19 residues. This chain's CDR3 is CASSDGPSGYSSSYNEQFF. The CDR3, as DNA: TGCGCCAGCAGTGACGGCCCTAGCGGCTACTCCAGCTCCTACAATGAGCAGTTCTTC.

This chain connects TRBV4-1 to TRBJ2-1; 7 nucleotides line up with TRBD2. The junction had 6 bases not matched to a gene; V was cut back by 0 bases and J by 4 bases. The CDR3 totals 16 residues. The germline gives CDR1 MGHRA, CDR2 YSYEKL. CDR3 in amino acids: CASSQEPCGSYNEQFF. DNA of the CDR3: TGCGCCAGCAGCCAAGAGCCGTGCGGGAGTTACAATGAGCAGTTCTTC.

V and J are TRBV5-6 and TRBJ2-7, with D possibly TRBD1 on 6 matching bases. The germline CDR1 and CDR2 sequences are SGHDT and YYEEEE. The V end lost 0 bases, the J end lost 6 bases, and 19 bases lay between the germline ends. This CDR3 is built from 16 residues. The CDR3 DNA is TGTGCCAGCAGCTTGGAAAGTCAGGGGAGTTTGTCCGAGCAGTACTTC. Residues: CASSLESQGSLSEQYF.

This chain connects TRBV5-6 to TRBJ2-7; either TRBD1 or TRBD2 may supply D (7 bases each). The CDR3 spans 13 residues. V gave up 0 bases and J gave up 10 bases, with 14 bases separating them. In germline, CDR1 is SGHDT, CDR2 YYEEEE. The CDR3 DNA is TGTGCCAGCAGCTTGGGTGGCAGGGGGGGCCAGTACTTC. Translating gives CASSLGGRGGQYF.

This sequence joins TRBV15 and TRBJ2-3; D call uncertain. The CDR3 has 13 amino acids. CDR1 LNHNV and CDR2 YYDKDF come from the germline V gene (reference sequence). The germline V and J ends were trimmed by 3 bases and 2 bases, with 6 bases remaining between them. The CDR3 DNA reads TGTGCCACCAGCAGCTCAATCACAGATACGCAGTATTTT. This gives the protein CATSSSITDTQYF.

Comment on this clone: Distinct nucleotide sequences in the sample also encode this CDR3. The chain uses TRBV11-3 and TRBJ2-5, with 9 bases identical to TRBD1. Germline assignment: CDR1 SGHNT and CDR2 YENEEA. The CDR3 runs to 15 residues. Trimming at V came to 1 base and at J to 0 bases, leaving 0 bases not matched to a gene. The CDR3 DNA reads TGTGCCAGCAGCTTAGGGACAGGGGACCAAGAGACCCAGTACTTC. Its translation is CASSLGTGDQETQYF. Variable domain in full (rest from reference TRBV11-3 and TRBJ2-5): EAGVVQSPRYKIIEKKQPVAFWCNPISGHNTLYWYLQNLGQGPELLIRYENEEAVDDSQLPKDRFSAERLKGVDSTLKIQPAELGDSAVYLCASSLGTGDQETQYFGPGTRLLVL.

This chain uses TRBV6-6 with TRBJ1-1; D gene ambiguous. Trimming removed 2 bases from V and 2 bases from J, with 6 bases in between. Per the germline V gene, CDR1 is MNHNY and CDR2 is SVGAGI (reference sequence). The CDR3 is 13 amino acids. This chain's CDR3 is CASSYADNTEAFF. The CDR3 nucleotides are TGTGCCAGCAGTTACGCCGATAACACTGAAGCTTTCTTT.

The J gene is TRBJ2-7, the V gene TRBV28, with D possibly TRBD1 on 5 matching bases. Germline V gene sequence: CDR1 MDHEN, CDR2 SYDVKM. This CDR3 has 15 residues. V was trimmed by 5 bases and J by 0 bases, leaving 14 bases between them. As DNA, the CDR3 is TGTGCCAGCAGTCCGACAGCTCCAGACTCCTACGAGCAGTACTTC. As protein: CASSPTAPDSYEQYF.

This chain joins TRBV15 and TRBJ2-7, with 7 bases aligning to TRBD2. The CDR3 has 20 amino acids. After removal of 1 base from V and 2 bases from J, the junction contained 20 bases not matched to a gene. CDR1 is LNHNV and CDR2 is YYDKDF in the germline V gene (reference sequence). Written as DNA, the CDR3 is TGTGCCACCAGCAGAGGGGAGAAACAGAGGAGCGGGATACCGGCCTACGAGCAGTACTTC. Translating gives CATSRGEKQRSGIPAYEQYF.

This chain uses TRBV7-2 with TRBJ2-5; 8 bases align to TRBD1. The V segment lost 2 bases and the J segment 7 bases; nucleotides outside the gene matches: 3. The CDR3 is made up of 13 amino acids. Germline CDR1 is SGHTA and CDR2 is FQGNSA. CDR3 region: CASSLLQGATQYF. The CDR3 DNA follows: TGTGCCAGCAGCTTATTGCAGGGGGCGACCCAGTACTTC. Full variable domain (remainder filled in from reference TRBV7-2 and TRBJ2-5): GAGVSQSPSNKVTEKGKDVELRCDPISGHTALYWYRQSLGQGLEFLIYFQGNSAPDKSGLPSDRFSAERTGGSVSTLTIQRTQQEDSAVYLCASSLLQGATQYFGPGTRLLVL.

The J gene is TRBJ1-5, the V gene TRBV6-1, with D uncertain. Germline lookup yields CDR1 MNHNS and CDR2 SASEGT. V was shortened by 6 bases and J by 0 bases, with 9 bases between the two germline ends. This CDR3 spans 14 amino acids. The CDR3, as DNA: TGTGCCAGCAGGGCGGTGAATAGCAATCAGCCCCAGCATTTT. Encoded protein: CASRAVNSNQPQHF.

This rearrangement joins TRBV30 to TRBJ2-5; 9 nucleotides line up with TRBD1. V was pared by 1 base and J by 4 bases, with 7 bases of the junction left unmatched. This CDR3 region has 15 residues. Germline CDR1 is GTSNPN and CDR2 is SVGIG (reference sequence). The CDR3 loop is CAWSATGGVGETQYF. The CDR3 nucleotides are TGTGCCTGGAGTGCCACAGGGGGCGTGGGAGAGACCCAGTACTTC.

This sequence joins TRBV10-3 and TRBJ2-1, with D possibly being TRBD1 or TRBD2 (5 bases each). CDR1 is ENHRY, CDR2 SYGVKD, per germline. Trimming shortened V by 0 bases and J by 2 bases, and 14 bases separated the two germline ends. CDR3 length equals 17 residues. The CDR3 nucleotides read TGTGCCATCAGTGAGTCGCCCTGTCCGGGACCCTACAATGAGCAGTTCTTC. This gives the protein CAISESPCPGPYNEQFF.

This clone has only one observation. Distinct nucleotide sequences in the sample also encode this CDR3. The chain carries TRBV6-5 and TRBJ2-1; TRBD2 agrees at 10 bases. Losses at the gene ends were 5 bases for V and 2 bases for J; bases not matched to a gene: 3. CDR3 length: 15 amino acids. Germline-derived CDR1 and CDR2 are MNHEY and SVGAGI. Here the CDR3 reads CASSKSGRAYNEQFF. CDR3 nucleotides: TGTGCCAGCAGTAAGAGCGGGAGGGCCTACAATGAGCAGTTCTTC.

The J gene is TRBJ2-4, the V gene TRBV19, with D possibly being TRBD2 (6 bases). This CDR3 is 16 amino acids long. Germline V gene sequence: CDR1 LNHDA, CDR2 SQIVND (reference sequence). The germline V and J ends were trimmed by 3 bases and 3 bases, with 15 bases remaining between them. The CDR3 sequence: CASSISSGVDKNIQYF. CDR3 DNA sequence: TGTGCCAGTAGTATTTCTTCGGGGGTGGACAAAAACATTCAGTACTTC.

The CDR3 is CASSSKLRLAEYYEQYF. CDR3 coding DNA: TGCGCCAGCAGCTCCAAACTCAGGTTAGCGGAATACTACGAGCAGTACTTC. J is TRBJ2-7 and V is TRBV5-1; tentative D call: TRBD2 (6 bases). The CDR3 runs 17 residues. Germline CDR1 reads SGHRS; CDR2 reads YFSETQ. With 3 bases removed from V and 3 bases from J, the gap between germline ends came to 22 bases.

The chain links TRBV21-1 to TRBJ2-1; the table assigns TRBD2, which was not confirmed against the DNA. TRBV21-1 is reported as a pseudogene. CDR3 length: 15 residues. As DNA, the CDR3 is TGTGCCAACGCAAGGAGGCGGGAGCTGGTCAATGAGCAGTTCTTC. Amino acid sequence: CANARRRELVNEQFF.

The chain joins TRBV5-4 to TRBJ1-1, with D uncertain. The CDR3 length is 13 residues. CDR1 is SGHNT and CDR2 is YYREEE in the germline V gene (reference sequence). Trimming cost V 0 bases and J 11 bases, with 14 bases left between them. The CDR3 is CASSLGLAGRAFF. Written as DNA, the CDR3 is TGTGCCAGCAGCTTGGGGTTGGCCGGGCGGGCTTTCTTT.

CDR3 in DNA: TGTGCCAGCAGTAGAGGTCTCCTAAATCAGCCCCAGCATTTT. Translating it yields CASSRGLLNQPQHF. The chain combines TRBV28 with TRBJ1-5; no clear D gene. Germline CDR1 and CDR2: MDHEN and SYDVKM. The CDR3 loop spans 14 amino acids. With 5 bases removed from V and 4 bases from J, the gap between germline ends came to 12 bases.

The chain employs TRBV11-2 and TRBJ2-2; TRBD1 or TRBD2 may be the D gene (5 bases each). Germline CDR1 reads SGHAT; CDR2 reads FQNNGV. The V gene lost 10 bases and the J gene lost 0 bases, with 15 bases spanning the gap. The CDR3 runs 15 residues. CDR3 DNA sequence: TGTGCCACCTCCTGGGGACCGTCGAACACCGGGGAGCTGTTTTTT. Protein sequence: CATSWGPSNTGELFF. The full variable domain, its missing parts supplied by reference TRBV11-2 and TRBJ2-2, is EAGVAQSPRYKIIEKRQSVAFWCNPISGHATLYWYQQILGQGPKLLIQFQNNGVVDDSQLPKDRFSAERLKGVDSTLKIQPAKLEDSAVYLCATSWGPSNTGELFFGEGSRLTVL.

The rearrangement joins TRBV28 to TRBJ2-1; D is uncertain. CDR3 length: 14 residues. The germline CDR1 and CDR2 sequences are MDHEN and SYDVKM. Trimming took off 2 bases at V and 10 bases at J, with 15 bases between the two ends. The CDR3 is CASSLRPPHLEQFF. The CDR3 nucleotides read TGTGCCAGCAGTTTACGACCACCCCATTTAGAGCAGTTCTTC.

V and J are TRBV28 and TRBJ1-5, with a possible D match to TRBD1 (6 bases). Germline loops: CDR1 MDHEN, CDR2 SYDVKM. The V end lost 4 bases, the J end lost 0 bases, and 22 bases lay between the germline ends. This CDR3 is built from 19 residues. The DNA of the CDR3 is TGTGCCAGCAGTTGGGAAGGACTCCCGGGGGGCTTTAGCAATCAGCCCCAGCATTTT. Protein product: CASSWEGLPGGFSNQPQHF.

The chain is built from TRBV11-2 and TRBJ2-1; tentatively, D is TRBD2 (6 bases). The germline CDR1 and CDR2 sequences are SGHAT and FQNNGV. The CDR3 consists of 14 residues. Between the trimmed V and J ends, which lost 0 bases and 8 bases, there was a span of 11 bases. As DNA, the CDR3 is TGTGCCAGCAGCTTAGATTGGGGCGGGGATGAGCAGTTCTTC. This gives the protein CASSLDWGGDEQFF.